This TCR beta chain is drawn from a study of T-cell memory formation after mild COVID-19. This CDR3 comprises 12 residues. Trimming removed 4 bases at V and 5 bases at J, with 6 bases between. MiXCR was run by TCRdb on the 5' RACE reads, yielding one entry per CDR3 protein. The sample carries about 190,000 distinct CDR3 sequences, more than 9% recorded once. This clonotype has a single count. The TCR was taken from a man younger than 35 who had mild COVID-19 (a few samples of this study predate the infection). Cell type and time point are not known. J is TRBJ1-5 and V is TRBV23-1; D remains ambiguous. TRBV23-1 is classed as an ORF, of uncertain function. Input material: PBMCs or a T cell subset sorted from them (not recorded which). CDR3 nucleotides: TGCGCCAGCAGTCCACGGGATCAGCCCCAGCATTTT. Translating it yields CASSPRDQPQHF.